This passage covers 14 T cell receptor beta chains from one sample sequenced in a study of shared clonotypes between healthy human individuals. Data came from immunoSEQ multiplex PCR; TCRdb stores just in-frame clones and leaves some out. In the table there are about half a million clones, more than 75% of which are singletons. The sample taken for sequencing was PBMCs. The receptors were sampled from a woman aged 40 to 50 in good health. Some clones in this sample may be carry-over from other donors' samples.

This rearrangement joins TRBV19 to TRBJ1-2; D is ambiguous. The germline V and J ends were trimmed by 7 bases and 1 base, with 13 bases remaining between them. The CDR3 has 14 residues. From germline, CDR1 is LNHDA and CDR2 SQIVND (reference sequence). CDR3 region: CASIGSGLNYGYTF. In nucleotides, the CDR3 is TGTGCCAGTATAGGGTCCGGGCTTAACTATGGCTACACCTTC.

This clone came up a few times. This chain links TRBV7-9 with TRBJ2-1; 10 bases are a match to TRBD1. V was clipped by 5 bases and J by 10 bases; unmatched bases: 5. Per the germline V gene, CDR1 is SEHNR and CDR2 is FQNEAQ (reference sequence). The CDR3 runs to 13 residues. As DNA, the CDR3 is TGTGCCAGCAGCCTCAGACAGGGGGCCGAGCAGTTCTTC. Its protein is CASSLRQGAEQFF.

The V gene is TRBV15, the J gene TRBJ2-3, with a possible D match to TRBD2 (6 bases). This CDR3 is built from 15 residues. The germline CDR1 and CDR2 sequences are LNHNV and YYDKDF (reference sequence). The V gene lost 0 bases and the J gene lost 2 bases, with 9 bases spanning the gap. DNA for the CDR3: TGTGCCACCAGCAGAGATCGGGAGAACACAGATACGCAGTATTTT. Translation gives CATSRDRENTDTQYF.

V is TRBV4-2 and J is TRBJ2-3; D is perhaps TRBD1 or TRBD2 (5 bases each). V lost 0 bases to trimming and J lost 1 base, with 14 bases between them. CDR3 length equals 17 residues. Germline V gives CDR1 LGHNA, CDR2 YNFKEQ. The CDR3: CASSQDPFGTRTDTQYF. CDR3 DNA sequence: TGTGCCAGCAGCCAAGATCCCTTCGGGACCCGCACAGATACGCAGTATTTT.

CDR3 amino acids: CASSLTGDRLYTF. As DNA, the CDR3 is TGCGCCAGCAGCTTGACCGGGGACAGGCTCTACACCTTC. The chain couples TRBV5-1 to TRBJ1-2; 8 nucleotides line up with TRBD1. There are 13 residues in the CDR3. Germline V CDR1 and CDR2: SGHRS, YFSETQ. J gave up 10 bases and V 1 base, and 6 bases lay outside the gene matches.

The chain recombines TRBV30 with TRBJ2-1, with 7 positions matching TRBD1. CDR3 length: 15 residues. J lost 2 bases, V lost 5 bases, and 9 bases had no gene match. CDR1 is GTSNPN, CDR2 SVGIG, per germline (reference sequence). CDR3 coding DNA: TGTGCCTGGGTAAGGGGGCCTTTGGCCTACAATGAGCAGTTCTTC. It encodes CAWVRGPLAYNEQFF.

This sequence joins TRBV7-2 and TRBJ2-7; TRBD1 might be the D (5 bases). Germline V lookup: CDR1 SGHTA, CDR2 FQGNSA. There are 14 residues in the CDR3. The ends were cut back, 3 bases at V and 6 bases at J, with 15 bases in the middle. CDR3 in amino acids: CASSLAGSGVEQYF. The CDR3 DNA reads TGTGCCAGCAGCTTGGCAGGGTCTGGGGTCGAGCAGTACTTC.

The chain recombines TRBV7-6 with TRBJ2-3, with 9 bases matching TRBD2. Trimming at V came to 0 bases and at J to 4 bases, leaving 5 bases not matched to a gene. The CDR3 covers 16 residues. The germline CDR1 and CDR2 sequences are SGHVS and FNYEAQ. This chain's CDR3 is CASSLAAGGPADTQYF. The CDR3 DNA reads TGTGCCAGCAGCTTAGCGGCGGGAGGGCCGGCAGATACGCAGTATTTT.

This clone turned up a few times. The CDR3: CASSPEEPLNGYTF. The CDR3 region has the DNA TGTGCCAGCAGTCCTGAGGAGCCCTTAAATGGCTACACCTTC. The rearrangement uses TRBV25-1 and TRBJ1-2, with D unresolved. With 5 bases removed from V and 6 bases from J, the gap between germline ends came to 16 bases. The CDR3 contains 14 residues. Germline V CDR1 and CDR2: MGHDK, SYGVNS.

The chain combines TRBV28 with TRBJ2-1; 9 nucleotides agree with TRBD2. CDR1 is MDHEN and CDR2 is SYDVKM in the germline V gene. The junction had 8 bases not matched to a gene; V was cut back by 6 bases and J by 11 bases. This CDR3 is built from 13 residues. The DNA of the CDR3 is TGTGCCAGCAGGCTATCGAGCGGGAGGAAGCAGTTCTTC. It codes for CASRLSSGRKQFF.

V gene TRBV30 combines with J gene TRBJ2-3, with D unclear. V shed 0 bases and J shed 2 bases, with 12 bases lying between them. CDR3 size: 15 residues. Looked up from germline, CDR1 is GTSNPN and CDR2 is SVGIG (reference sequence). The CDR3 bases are TGTGCCTGGAGTGTCCTAACCTCGGCCACAGATACGCAGTATTTT. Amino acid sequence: CAWSVLTSATDTQYF.

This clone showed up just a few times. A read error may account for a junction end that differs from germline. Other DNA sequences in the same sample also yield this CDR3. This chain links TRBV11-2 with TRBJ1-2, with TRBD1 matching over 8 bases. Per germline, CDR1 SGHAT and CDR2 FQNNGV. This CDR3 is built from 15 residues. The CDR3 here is CASSPRTGGRYGYTF. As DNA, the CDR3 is TGTGCCAGCAGCCCTCGAACAGGGGGGAGGTATGGCTACACATTC.

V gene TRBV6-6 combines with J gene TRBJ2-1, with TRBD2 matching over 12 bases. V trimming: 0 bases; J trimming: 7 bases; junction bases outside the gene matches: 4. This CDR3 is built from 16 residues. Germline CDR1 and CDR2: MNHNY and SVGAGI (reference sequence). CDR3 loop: CASSYSGLAGGNEQFF. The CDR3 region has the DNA TGTGCCAGCAGTTACTCGGGACTAGCGGGCGGGAATGAGCAGTTCTTC.

CDR3 in DNA: TGTGCCAGCAGTGAAATGAGGGGGAGTCACGAGCAGTACTTC. Its translation is CASSEMRGSHEQYF. The chain uses TRBV6-1 and TRBJ2-7, with D tentatively TRBD1 (6 bases). CDR1 and CDR2 from the germline V gene are MNHNS and SASEGT. The CDR3 spans 14 residues. Between the trimmed V and J ends, which lost 2 bases and 5 bases, there was a span of 13 bases.